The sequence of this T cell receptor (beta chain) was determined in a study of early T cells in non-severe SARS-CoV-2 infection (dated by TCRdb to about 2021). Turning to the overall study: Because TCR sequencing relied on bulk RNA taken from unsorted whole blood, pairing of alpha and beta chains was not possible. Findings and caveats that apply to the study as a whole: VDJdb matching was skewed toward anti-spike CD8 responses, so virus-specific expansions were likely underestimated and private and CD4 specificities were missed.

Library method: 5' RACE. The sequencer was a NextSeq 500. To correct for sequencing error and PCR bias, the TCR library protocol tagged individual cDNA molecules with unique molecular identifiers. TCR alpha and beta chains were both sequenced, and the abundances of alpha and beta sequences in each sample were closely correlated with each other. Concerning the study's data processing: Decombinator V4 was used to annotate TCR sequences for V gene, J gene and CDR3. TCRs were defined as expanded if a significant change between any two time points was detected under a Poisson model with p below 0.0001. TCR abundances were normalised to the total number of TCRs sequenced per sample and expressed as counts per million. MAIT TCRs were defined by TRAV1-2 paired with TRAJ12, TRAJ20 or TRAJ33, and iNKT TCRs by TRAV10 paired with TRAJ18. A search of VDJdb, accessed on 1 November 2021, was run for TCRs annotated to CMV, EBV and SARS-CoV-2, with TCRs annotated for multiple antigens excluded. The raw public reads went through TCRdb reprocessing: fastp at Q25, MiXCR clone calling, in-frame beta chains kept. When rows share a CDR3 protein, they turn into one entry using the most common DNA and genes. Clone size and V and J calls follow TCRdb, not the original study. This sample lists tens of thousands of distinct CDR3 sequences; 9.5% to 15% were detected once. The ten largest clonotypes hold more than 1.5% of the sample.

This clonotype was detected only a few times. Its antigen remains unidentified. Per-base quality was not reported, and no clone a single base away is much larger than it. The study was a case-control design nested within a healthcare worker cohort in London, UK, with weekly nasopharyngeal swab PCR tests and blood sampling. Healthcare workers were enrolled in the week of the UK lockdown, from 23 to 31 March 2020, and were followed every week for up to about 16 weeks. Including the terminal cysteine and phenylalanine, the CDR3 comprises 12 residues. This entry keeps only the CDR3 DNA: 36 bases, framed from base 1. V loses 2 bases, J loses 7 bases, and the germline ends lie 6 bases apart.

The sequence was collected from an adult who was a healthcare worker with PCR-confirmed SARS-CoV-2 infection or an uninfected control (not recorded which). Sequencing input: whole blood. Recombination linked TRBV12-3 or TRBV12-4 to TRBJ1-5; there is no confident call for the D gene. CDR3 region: CASSLRLQPQHF. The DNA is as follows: TGTGCCAGCAGTTTAAGGTTACAGCCCCAGCATTTT.